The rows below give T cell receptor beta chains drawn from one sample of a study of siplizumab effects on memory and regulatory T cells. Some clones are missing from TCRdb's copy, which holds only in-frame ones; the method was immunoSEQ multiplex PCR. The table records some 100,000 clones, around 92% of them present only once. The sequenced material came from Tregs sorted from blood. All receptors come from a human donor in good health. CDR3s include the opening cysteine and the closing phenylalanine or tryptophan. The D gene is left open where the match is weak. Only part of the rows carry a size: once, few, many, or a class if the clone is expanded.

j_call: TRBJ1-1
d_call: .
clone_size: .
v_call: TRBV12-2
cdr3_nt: TGTGCAAGTCGCTTATCATTTCGGAACACTGAAGCTTTCTTT
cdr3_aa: CASRLSFRNTEAFF

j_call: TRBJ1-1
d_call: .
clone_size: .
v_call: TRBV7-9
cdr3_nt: TGTGCCAGCAGCTCCACAGGTTACACTGAAGCTTTCTTT
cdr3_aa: CASSSTGYTEAFF

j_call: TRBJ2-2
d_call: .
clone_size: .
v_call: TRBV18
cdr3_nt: TGTGCCAGCTCACTGGGGGCGTCCGGGGAGCTGTTTTTT
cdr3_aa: CASSLGASGELFF

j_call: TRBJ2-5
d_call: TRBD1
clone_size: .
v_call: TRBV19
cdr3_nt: TGTGCCAGTAGCACACAGGGGGCGCCGGAGACCCAGTACTTC
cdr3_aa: CASSTQGAPETQYF

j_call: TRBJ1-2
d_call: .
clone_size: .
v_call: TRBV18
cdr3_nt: TGTGCCAGCTCACCTCCGACGGGTGGCTACACCTTC
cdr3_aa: CASSPPTGGYTF

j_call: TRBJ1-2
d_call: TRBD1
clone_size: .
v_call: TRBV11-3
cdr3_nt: TGTGCCAGCAGCTTAGGAGGGACAGGGGCCTCCTATGGCTACACCTTC
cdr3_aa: CASSLGGTGASYGYTF

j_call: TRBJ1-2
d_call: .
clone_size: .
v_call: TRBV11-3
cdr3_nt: TGTGCCAGCAGCGCAGAACAGGGTTATGGCTACACCTTC
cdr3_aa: CASSAEQGYGYTF

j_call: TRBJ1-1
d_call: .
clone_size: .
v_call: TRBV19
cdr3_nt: TGTGCCAGTAATTCAGGTCATAACACGGTGGGGACTGAAGCTTTCTTT
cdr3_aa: CASNSGHNTVGTEAFF

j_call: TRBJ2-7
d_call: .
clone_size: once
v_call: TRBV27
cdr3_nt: TGTGCCAGCAGACCAATCGACAGGTACTACGAGCAGTACTTC
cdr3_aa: CASRPIDRYYEQYF

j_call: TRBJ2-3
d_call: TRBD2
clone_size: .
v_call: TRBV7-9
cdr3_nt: TGTGCCAGCAGCTTTGGTAGCGGGGGAAGACTTAGCACAGATACGCAGTATTTT
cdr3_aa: CASSFGSGGRLSTDTQYF

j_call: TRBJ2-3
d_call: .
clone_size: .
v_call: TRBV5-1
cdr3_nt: TGCGCCAGCAGCGTGGGCGCGGGGCACACAGATACGCAGTATTTT
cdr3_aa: CASSVGAGHTDTQYF

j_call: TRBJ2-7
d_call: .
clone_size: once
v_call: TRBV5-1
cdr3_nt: TGCGCCAGCAGCCCGGAGGGCGGGAGCAACACGGGGGCGCCGATGGCCTACGAGCAGTACTTC
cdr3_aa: CASSPEGGSNTGAPMAYEQYF

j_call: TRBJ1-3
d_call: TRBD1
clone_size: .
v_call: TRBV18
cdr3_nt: TGTGCCAGCTCGCCTACAGGGGAGTCTGGAAACACCATATATTTT
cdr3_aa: CASSPTGESGNTIYF

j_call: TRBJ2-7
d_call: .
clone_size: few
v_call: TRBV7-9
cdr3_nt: TGTGCCAGCAGCCACAGCTCCTACGAGCAGTACTTC
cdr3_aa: CASSHSSYEQYF

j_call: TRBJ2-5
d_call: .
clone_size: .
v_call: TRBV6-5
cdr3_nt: TGTGCCAGCAGTTACGACCTGTGGGCCCAAGAGACCCAGTACTTC
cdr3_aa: CASSYDLWAQETQYF

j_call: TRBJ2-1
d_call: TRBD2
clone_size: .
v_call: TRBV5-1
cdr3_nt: TGCGCCAGCAGCCCCAGACTAGCGGGGGTTGAGCAGTTCTTC
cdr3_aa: CASSPRLAGVEQFF

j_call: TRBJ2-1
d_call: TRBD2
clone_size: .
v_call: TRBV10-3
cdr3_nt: TGTGCCATCAGTGCAACTAGCGGGGGGGCCAATGAGCAGTTCTTC
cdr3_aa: CAISATSGGANEQFF

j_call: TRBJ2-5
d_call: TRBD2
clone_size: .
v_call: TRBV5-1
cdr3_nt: TGCGCCAGCAGCTTCGGGGGGGCAGAGACCCAGTACTTC
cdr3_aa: CASSFGGAETQYF

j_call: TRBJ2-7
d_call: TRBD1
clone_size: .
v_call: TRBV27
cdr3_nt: TGTGCCAGCAGTTTATGGGGGAGAGGGGGCAGCGAGCAGTACTTC
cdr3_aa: CASSLWGRGGSEQYF

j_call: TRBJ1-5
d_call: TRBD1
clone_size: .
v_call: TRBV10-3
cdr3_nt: TGTGCCACCCAGGGGGAGGGTAGCAATCAGCCCCAGCATTTT
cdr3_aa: CATQGEGSNQPQHF

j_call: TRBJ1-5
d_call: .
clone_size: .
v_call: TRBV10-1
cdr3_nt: TGCGCCAGCAGTGAGACCTTCAATCAGCCCCAGCATTTT
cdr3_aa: CASSETFNQPQHF

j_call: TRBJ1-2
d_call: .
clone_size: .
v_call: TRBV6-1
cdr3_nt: TGTGCCAGCAGTGGGACAGTAATCGATGGCTACACCTTC
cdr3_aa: CASSGTVIDGYTF

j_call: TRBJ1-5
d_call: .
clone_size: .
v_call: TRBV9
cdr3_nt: TGTGCCAGCAGCCAGGGCCTTAGCAATCAGCCCCAGCATTTT
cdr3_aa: CASSQGLSNQPQHF